These 22 T cell receptor beta chains originate from one sample sequenced in a study of T-cell memory formation after mild COVID-19. TCRdb independently ran MiXCR on the 5' RACE reads; one entry per CDR3 protein. The data show under 700,000 distinct CDR3 sequences, about 20% seen once. The specimen sequenced was PBMCs or a T cell subset sorted from them (not recorded which). The receptors were gathered from an adult woman who had mild COVID-19 (a few samples of this study predate the infection). Cell type and time point are not known.

This clonotype was counted a few times. The V and J genes are TRBV4-3 and TRBJ2-2; 11 nucleotides agree with TRBD2. The V segment lost 0 bases and the J segment 5 bases; nucleotides outside the gene matches: 5. The CDR3 length is 17 residues. Germline CDR1 and CDR2: LGHNA and YSLEER. In nucleotides, the CDR3 is TGCGCCAGCAGCCAAGATGCCCTAGCGGGAGGAACCGGGGAGCTGTTTTTT. It specifies CASSQDALAGGTGELFF.

The chain has TRBV24-1 and TRBJ1-1, with D possibly being TRBD1 (5 bases). Deletions cut 9 bases from V and 5 bases from J, with 15 bases between. The CDR3 has 13 residues. Germline-derived CDR1 and CDR2 are KGHDR and SFDVKD. The chain's CDR3 is CATGTGKGTEAFF. The DNA of the CDR3 is TGTGCCACCGGGACGGGGAAGGGGACTGAAGCTTTCTTT.

The gene calls are TRBV7-6 and TRBJ1-1; D ambiguous. The V gene lost 3 bases and the J gene lost 1 base, with 6 bases spanning the gap. The CDR3 length is 13 residues. Per germline, CDR1 SGHVS and CDR2 FNYEAQ. The CDR3 nucleotides read TGTGCCAGCAGCTTTTCATGGAACACTGAAGCTTTCTTT. Residues: CASSFSWNTEAFF.

This clonotype was observed a few times. The CDR3 DNA is TGTGCCAGCAGCTTTCTGGGGGGCAAAGAGACCCAGTACTTC. Its protein is CASSFLGGKETQYF. The chain links TRBV7-2 to TRBJ2-5, with D possibly called TRBD1 or TRBD2 (6 bases each). The CDR3 sequence is 14 residues long. Trimming cost V 3 bases and J 3 bases, with 11 bases left between them. CDR1 and CDR2 (germline): SGHTA, FQGNSA.

This clonotype was seen repeatedly, ten times or more. The chain employs TRBV5-1 and TRBJ2-1, with 7 bases lining up with TRBD1. The CDR3 has 14 residues. Losses at the gene ends were 0 bases for V and 4 bases for J; bases not matched to a gene: 1. Germline V gives CDR1 SGHRS, CDR2 YFSETQ. The CDR3 nucleotides read TGCGCCAGCAGCTTGGACAGGGGATACAATGAGCAGTTCTTC. It is translated as CASSLDRGYNEQFF.

V is TRBV27 and J is TRBJ1-2; TRBD1 matches at 7 bases. The CDR3 runs to 15 residues. V lost 8 bases and J lost 4; bases outside the gene matches: 13. CDR1 MNHEY and CDR2 SMNVEV come from the germline V gene (reference sequence). The CDR3 DNA follows: TGTGCCAGCCGCAGAGGGGGCCCCAGCCTCTATGGCTACACCTTC. Translated, it gives CASRRGGPSLYGYTF.

The V gene is TRBV5-1, the J gene TRBJ1-2; 9 bases match TRBD1. This CDR3 comprises 13 residues. V dropped 2 bases and J dropped 8; count of bases not matched to a gene: 4. Per germline, CDR1 SGHRS and CDR2 YFSETQ. The CDR3 region has the DNA TGCGCCAGCAGCTTTCGGACAGGGGACGGCTACACCTTC. It translates to CASSFRTGDGYTF.

The chain couples TRBV5-6 to TRBJ1-2; 7 nucleotides agree with TRBD1. The V segment lost 6 bases and the J segment 3 bases; nucleotides outside the gene matches: 17. Germline CDR1 and CDR2: SGHDT and YYEEEE. CDR3 length: 17 residues. Here the CDR3 DNA reads TGTGCCAGCAACACCCCGGGGACAGACATCCTCTACTATGGCTACACCTTC. Protein product: CASNTPGTDILYYGYTF.

V and J are TRBV7-3 and TRBJ1-2; 7 positions match TRBD1. V trimming: 5 bases; J trimming: 5 bases; junction bases outside the gene matches: 11. CDR3 length equals 15 residues. CDR1 is SGHTA and CDR2 is FQGTGA in the germline V gene. CDR3 sequence reads: CASSEAGTVKYGYTF. The CDR3 coding sequence is TGTGCCAGCAGCGAGGCCGGGACAGTAAAGTATGGCTACACCTTC.

The chain couples TRBV20-1 to TRBJ2-1; 14 nucleotides align to TRBD2. Per the germline V gene, CDR1 is DFQATT and CDR2 is SNEGSKA (reference sequence). Trimming removed 6 bases from V and 7 bases from J; junction bases left unmatched: 5. The CDR3 runs 14 residues. The CDR3 region is CSATSGGALNEQFF. The CDR3 coding sequence is TGCAGTGCGACTAGCGGGGGGGCCCTAAATGAGCAGTTCTTC.

The J gene is TRBJ1-5, the V gene TRBV29-1; D is perhaps TRBD1 (5 bases). Germline V gene lookup returns CDR1 SQVTM and CDR2 ANQGSEA. The CDR3 totals 12 residues. V was clipped by 5 bases and J by 5 bases, with 10 bases between them. Written as DNA, the CDR3 is TGCAGCGTTCGGGGGTTCGATCAGCCCCAGCATTTT. Encoded protein: CSVRGFDQPQHF. Together with reference TRBV29-1 and TRBJ1-5, the CDR3 gives the full variable domain: SAVISQKPSRDICQRGTSLTIQCQVDSQVTMMFWYRQQPGQSLTLIATANQGSEATYESGFVIDKFPISRPNLTFSTLTVSNMSPEDSSIYLCSVRGFDQPQHFGDGTRLSIL.

V usage is TRBV5-6 and J usage is TRBJ2-7, with D maybe TRBD1 (7 bases). CDR1 is SGHDT and CDR2 is YYEEEE in the germline V gene. Trimming shortened V by 2 bases and J by 2 bases, and 17 bases separated the two germline ends. The CDR3 sequence is 16 residues long. CDR3 amino acids: CASSLAAGGPTYEQYF. CDR3 DNA: TGTGCCAGCAGCTTAGCAGCAGGGGGGCCAACCTACGAGCAGTACTTC.

This chain links TRBV23-1 with TRBJ1-2, with a tentative D call TRBD1 (5 bases). TRBV23-1 qualifies as an ORF whose function is uncertain. The CDR3 has 10 residues. Between the trimmed V and J ends, which lost 9 bases and 7 bases, there was a span of 9 bases. In DNA, the CDR3 is TGCGCCAGGAGGGGCGCTGGCTACACCTTC. Amino acids: CARRGAGYTF.

In its sample, this clonotype was seen many times. The CDR3 coding sequence is TGTGCCAGCAGCTTAGGGACAGACTATGGCTACACCTTC. As protein: CASSLGTDYGYTF. The V and J genes are TRBV7-6 and TRBJ1-2; perhaps TRBD1 as D (6 bases). The CDR3 extends over 13 amino acids. The V end lost 1 base, the J end lost 3 bases, and 6 bases lay between the germline ends. Germline CDR1 SGHVS, CDR2 FNYEAQ.

The table lists this clonotype with a few counts. This CDR3 reads CASSPSAGIDYGYTF. CDR3 bases: TGTGCCAGCAGCCCCTCGGCAGGGATCGACTATGGCTACACCTTC. The chain links TRBV7-2 to TRBJ1-2; possibly TRBD1 for D (5 bases). The length of the CDR3 is 15 residues. Germline V gene sequence: CDR1 SGHTA, CDR2 FQGNSA. The V gene lost 5 bases and the J gene lost 3 bases, with 16 bases spanning the gap.

In its sample, this clonotype was seen a few times. The rearrangement uses TRBV29-1 and TRBJ1-2; D not resolved. The CDR3 consists of 14 residues. The V gene lost 3 bases and the J gene lost 4 bases, with 15 bases spanning the gap. From germline, CDR1 is SQVTM and CDR2 ANQGSEA. The CDR3 loop is CSVEVGKGGYGYTF. The CDR3 coding sequence is TGCAGCGTTGAGGTGGGGAAAGGAGGCTATGGCTACACCTTC.

This clonotype was detected a few times. The chain recombines TRBV7-6 with TRBJ2-5, with D unclear. Germline V gene data show CDR1 as SGHVS and CDR2 as FNYEAQ. V lost 7 bases and J 1 base, leaving 10 bases between the germline ends. The CDR3 has 13 residues. CDR3 sequence: CASISGSQETQYF. The CDR3 nucleotides read TGTGCCAGCATTTCAGGTTCCCAAGAGACCCAGTACTTC.

A few counts support this clonotype. The chain joins TRBV6-1 to TRBJ2-7; possible D gene TRBD2, 5 bases. This CDR3 is 13 amino acids long. The germline V gene encodes CDR1 MNHNS and CDR2 SASEGT. V shed 6 bases and J shed 7 bases, with 16 bases lying between them. In DNA, the CDR3 is TGTGCCAGCAGGTTGGACTGGTCCAGTGAGCAGTACTTC. Translated: CASRLDWSSEQYF.

This chain connects TRBV5-1 to TRBJ1-3; D is perhaps TRBD1 (6 bases). Germline-derived CDR1 and CDR2 are SGHRS and YFSETQ. The CDR3 has 18 amino acids. The V end was cut by 3 bases, the J end by 3 bases, with 22 bases between. Written as DNA, the CDR3 is TGCGCCAGCAGCTCTGGATCGGGGGCGCTTCGAGGTGGAAACACCATATATTTT. It is translated as CASSSGSGALRGGNTIYF.

This clonotype was detected only a few times. This chain uses TRBV7-2 with TRBJ1-1; D not resolved. This CDR3 comprises 17 residues. V dropped 5 bases and J dropped 1 base, with 20 bases sitting between them. Germline loops: CDR1 SGHTA, CDR2 FQGNSA. CDR3 DNA: TGTGCCAGCAGCACTAACAACCGAGGGTCCACGAACACTGAAGCTTTCTTT. This translates into CASSTNNRGSTNTEAFF.

The V gene is TRBV24-1, the J gene TRBJ2-1; D is unclear. Trimming removed 6 bases at V and 2 bases at J, with 13 bases between. The CDR3 totals 15 residues. Per the germline V gene, CDR1 is KGHDR and CDR2 is SFDVKD. The CDR3 region is CATSKGRGPYNEQFF. The CDR3, as DNA: TGTGCCACCAGTAAGGGCAGAGGCCCCTACAATGAGCAGTTCTTC.

Only a few counts were recorded for this clonotype. This CDR3 is CASSSTAGDTQYF. As DNA, the CDR3 is TGTGCCAGCAGTTCGACAGCTGGAGATACGCAGTATTTT. The gene calls are TRBV12-3 or TRBV12-4 and TRBJ2-3; TRBD1 might be the D (5 bases). The CDR3 length is 13 residues. Trimming stripped 4 bases from V and 5 bases from J, with 10 bases between.